Listed below are T cell receptor beta chains from one sample, sequenced in a study of cytomegalovirus exposure and HLA in healthy donors. The method was immunoSEQ multiplex PCR; TCRdb's version includes in-frame clones alone and lacks a portion of them. Of under 110,000 clones listed, about 80% are singletons. Sequenced material: PBMCs. The receptors derive from a man between 35 and 55 years old in good health and CMV-seronegative. The CDR3 runs from the conserved cysteine through the conserved F or W. Fields, in order: V gene, D gene, J gene, clone size, CDR3 DNA, CDR3 protein. The D gene is left open where the match is weak. The listing skips clone size in some rows; elsewhere it reads once, few, many or a size class.

>TRBV5-6|TRBD2|TRBJ2-1|-
TGTGCCAGCAGCCCTAAGGGACTAGCGGGCTTCGAGCAGTTCTTC
CASSPKGLAGFEQFF
>TRBV7-2|-|TRBJ1-2|-
TGTGCCAGCAGCCCCTCAGGAAACCTTGATGGCTACACCTTC
CASSPSGNLDGYTF
>TRBV18|-|TRBJ1-2|few
TGTGCCAGCTCCTCCCAGGGTCAAGGTTTGGATGGCTACACCTTC
CASSSQGQGLDGYTF
>TRBV5-1|TRBD2|TRBJ2-3|-
TGCGCCAGCAGGGCGAGACTAGCGGGGCCCACAGATACGCAGTATTTT
CASRARLAGPTDTQYF
>TRBV7-2|TRBD2|TRBJ2-2|-
TGTGCCAGCAGCCCCCTGACTAGCGGGGTGAACGGGGAGCTGTTTTTT
CASSPLTSGVNGELFF
>TRBV7-9|TRBD1|TRBJ2-1|-
TGTGCCAGCAGCTTAGGAACCGGACAGGGGAAGCAGTTCTTC
CASSLGTGQGKQFF
>TRBV14|-|TRBJ1-4|-
TGTGCCAGCAGCCGCGATTCCGGCGGTAATGAAAAACTGTTTTTT
CASSRDSGGNEKLFF
>TRBV9|-|TRBJ2-6|once
TGTGCCAGCAGCGTAGTCACGGGATCTGGGGCCAACGTCCTGACTTTC
CASSVVTGSGANVLTF
>TRBV7-8|-|TRBJ1-2|once
TGTGCCAGCAGCCCCTTCCGGGGCTATGGCTACACCTTC
CASSPFRGYGYTF
>TRBV30|TRBD1|TRBJ1-3|-
TGTGCCTGGAGTGTAAGGTCAGGGGGCCACTCTGGAAACACCATATATTTT
CAWSVRSGGHSGNTIYF
>TRBV7-9|TRBD1|TRBJ1-1|-
TGTGCCAGCAGCTTTAATACAGGGGTTGAAGCTTTCTTT
CASSFNTGVEAFF
>TRBV19|-|TRBJ1-1|-
TGTGCCAGTCGCACCAGGGATGGGTCCTCTGAAGCTTTCTTT
CASRTRDGSSEAFF
>TRBV10-3|-|TRBJ1-2|-
TGTGCCATCAGTGGGACAGATAACTATGGCTACACCTTC
CAISGTDNYGYTF
>TRBV10-2|TRBD1|TRBJ1-5|-
TGCGCCAGCAGCGCCGGGACAGGGGCTTATCAGCCCCAGCATTTT
CASSAGTGAYQPQHF
>TRBV7-9|-|TRBJ1-2|-
TGTGCCAGCAGCTTAGGCCAGGAATATGGCTACACCTTC
CASSLGQEYGYTF
>TRBV9|TRBD1|TRBJ1-2|-
TGTGCCAGCAGCGGAGGGACAGGGGACCCATTACTCTATGGCTACACCTTC
CASSGGTGDPLLYGYTF
>TRBV11-1|TRBD1|TRBJ1-4|-
TGTGCCAGCAGCTTAACCGGGACAGGGGAAGAAAAACTGTTTTTT
CASSLTGTGEEKLFF
>TRBV30|TRBD1|TRBJ1-1|-
TGTGCCTGGGACAGGGTTAACACTGAAGCTTTCTTT
CAWDRVNTEAFF
>TRBV5-1|-|TRBJ2-2|-
TGCGCCAGCAGCTTGGACAGTAACACCGGGGAGCTGTTTTTT
CASSLDSNTGELFF
>TRBV5-1|-|TRBJ2-2|few
TGCGCCAGCAGCTTGGTGGAGGGTGGAACCGGGGAGCTGTTTTTT
CASSLVEGGTGELFF
>TRBV7-8|-|TRBJ2-3|once
TGTGCCAGCAGCTCCGGTGGAGATACGCAGTATTTT
CASSSGGDTQYF
>TRBV7-2|-|TRBJ1-1|-
TGTGCCAGCAGCTTAAGGGAGGACACTGAAGCTTTCTTT
CASSLREDTEAFF
>TRBV19|TRBD2|TRBJ2-1|-
TGTGCCAGTAGAGGTCGGGGGGGAGGCTACAATGAGCAGTTCTTC
CASRGRGGGYNEQFF
>TRBV10-3|TRBD1|TRBJ2-7|-
TGTGCCATCAGCGGACAGGGGGCGACCTACGAGCAGTACTTC
CAISGQGATYEQYF
>TRBV6-6|TRBD2|TRBJ2-1|once
TGTGCCAGCAGTTACCTCAGCGGGGGGCCCCCAAATGAGCAGTTCTTC
CASSYLSGGPPNEQFF
>TRBV2|TRBD1|TRBJ1-6|-
TGTGCCAGCAGGGGCACAGGGGCCGATAATTCACCCCTCCACTTT
CASRGTGADNSPLHF
>TRBV9|TRBD2|TRBJ2-2|-
TGTGCCAGCAGCCCAGAGGTGGCTAGCGGGGTGAACACCGGGGAGCTGTTTTTT
CASSPEVASGVNTGELFF
>TRBV5-1|TRBD2|TRBJ2-5|few
TGCGCCAGCAGCTCTCAGACTAGCGGCCAAGAGACCCAGTACTTC
CASSSQTSGQETQYF
>TRBV29-1|TRBD1|TRBJ2-7|few
TGCAGCGCAGCTGGGGACAGGGGAGGCGAGCAGTACTTC
CSAAGDRGGEQYF
>TRBV10-2|-|TRBJ1-1|-
TGCGCCAGCAGGCGGGACGGAGAAGCTTTCTTT
CASRRDGEAFF
>TRBV15|-|TRBJ2-6|-
TGTGCCACCAGCAGAGTAGGGGCGGCTGGGGCCAACGTCCTGACTTTC
CATSRVGAAGANVLTF
>TRBV7-8|TRBD2|TRBJ2-7|-
TGTGCCAGCAGCAAGGGACTAGCGAGCCTTTACGAGCAGTACTTC
CASSKGLASLYEQYF
>TRBV6-5|-|TRBJ1-5|-
TGTGCCAGCAGTTACTCCTATGGGGCCCCTAATCAGCCCCAGCATTTT
CASSYSYGAPNQPQHF
>TRBV4-3|TRBD2|TRBJ2-4|-
TGCGCCAGCAGCCAAGGGCTAGCGGAAAACATTCAGTACTTC
CASSQGLAENIQYF
>TRBV7-2|-|TRBJ1-1|-
TGTGCCAGCAGCTTAGACGGGAAAGCTTTCTTT
CASSLDGKAFF
>TRBV6-5|TRBD1|TRBJ1-2|-
TGTGCCAGCCAACAGGGGGTCTTCTATGGCTACACCTTC
CASQQGVFYGYTF
>TRBV6-6|-|TRBJ1-6|-
TGTGCCAGCAGCCTGACAGGCGATAATTCACCCCTCCACTTT
CASSLTGDNSPLHF
>TRBV5-6|-|TRBJ2-5|-
TGTGCCAGCAGCTTGCGGGGGGCGGGGGAGACCCAGTACTTC
CASSLRGAGETQYF
>TRBV7-3|TRBD1|TRBJ1-2|once
TGTGCCAGCAGCTCCGGACAGGGTGATTACTATGGCTACACCTTC
CASSSGQGDYYGYTF
>TRBV25-1|TRBD2|TRBJ2-1|once
TGTGCCAGCAGTGAGTTGAAGCGGGGGGCCGGCGATGAGCAGTTCTTC
CASSELKRGAGDEQFF
>TRBV2|-|TRBJ1-4|-
TGTGCCAGCAGTATTCAGGGTATGGGGAATGAAAAACTGTTTTTT
CASSIQGMGNEKLFF
>TRBV29-1|TRBD1|TRBJ2-5|-
TGCAGCGGGGTCCCACCGGGACAGGGGGGGATAGAGACCCAGTACTTC
CSGVPPGQGGIETQYF
>TRBV6-6|TRBD1|TRBJ1-2|-
TGTGCCAGCAGAGAAGGGGGCGCGAACTATGGCTACACCTTC
CASREGGANYGYTF
>TRBV5-1|TRBD2|TRBJ2-3|-
TGCGCCAGCAGCTCAACAGTCGGGACTAGCGGGGGGCCCTACACAGATACGCAGTATTTT
CASSSTVGTSGGPYTDTQYF
>TRBV20-1|-|TRBJ1-2|-
TGCAGTGCTCTGGCCTCCTACACCTTC
CSALASYTF